This is a list of T cell receptor beta chains from one sample in a study of CD8 T cells in ankylosing spondylitis. TCRdb reprocessed the 5' RACE reads via MiXCR and lists one record per CDR3 protein. The sample holds about 390,000 distinct CDR3 sequences, under 25% seen once. The sample comprised blood, either unsorted or a sorted T cell fraction (not recorded which). These receptors all stem from a male donor with ankylosing spondylitis. Each CDR3 is given with its conserved first and last residue. A D gene is named only where the DNA matches it firmly. Some rows mark clone size as missing; the rest say once, few, many or name a class of expanded clone.

j_gene	v_gene	abundance	d_gene	CDR3nt	CDR3aa
TRBJ1-6	TRBV20-1	NA	NA	TGCAGTGCGCTCCAGAGCGGGACTTCACCCCTCCACTTT	CSALQSGTSPLHF
TRBJ2-1	TRBV20-1	few	NA	TGCAGTGCTAGGAGGATTCCCTCCTACAATGAGCAGTTCTTC	CSARRIPSYNEQFF
TRBJ2-5	TRBV19	NA	NA	TGTGCCAGTAGTATCTTTGAGACCCAGTACTTC	CASSIFETQYF
TRBJ2-1	TRBV5-6	NA	NA	TGTGCCAGCAGCTGGGACTGGGGATTGGAAAATGAGCAGTTCTTC	CASSWDWGLENEQFF
TRBJ1-2	TRBV12-5	few	NA	TGTGCTAGTGGTTCGAGACAAGCTAGGGAGGCGACTATCTATGGCTACACCTTC	CASGSRQAREATIYGYTF
TRBJ2-2	TRBV9	NA	TRBD2	TGTGCCAGCAGCTCCCGACTAGCGGGACCCGCCACCGGGGAGCTGTTTTTT	CASSSRLAGPATGELFF
TRBJ2-1	TRBV9	few	TRBD2	TGTGCCAGCAGCGTAGTGGGACTAGCGGCGAATGAGCAGTTCTTC	CASSVVGLAANEQFF
TRBJ1-1	TRBV7-2	NA	TRBD1	TGTGCCAGCAGCAACGGACAGGGGTACACTGAAGCTTTCTTT	CASSNGQGYTEAFF
TRBJ2-5	TRBV10-3	few	NA	TGTGCCATCAGAGCAGGGGACAAAGGAGAGACCCAGTACTTC	CAIRAGDKGETQYF
TRBJ2-1	TRBV5-1	many	NA	TGCGCCAGCAGCGCTAGAAATCAGAATGAGCAGTTCTTC	CASSARNQNEQFF
TRBJ1-2	TRBV7-2	NA	NA	TGTGCCAGCAGCTTTCCATATACTAACTATGGCTACACCTTC	CASSFPYTNYGYTF